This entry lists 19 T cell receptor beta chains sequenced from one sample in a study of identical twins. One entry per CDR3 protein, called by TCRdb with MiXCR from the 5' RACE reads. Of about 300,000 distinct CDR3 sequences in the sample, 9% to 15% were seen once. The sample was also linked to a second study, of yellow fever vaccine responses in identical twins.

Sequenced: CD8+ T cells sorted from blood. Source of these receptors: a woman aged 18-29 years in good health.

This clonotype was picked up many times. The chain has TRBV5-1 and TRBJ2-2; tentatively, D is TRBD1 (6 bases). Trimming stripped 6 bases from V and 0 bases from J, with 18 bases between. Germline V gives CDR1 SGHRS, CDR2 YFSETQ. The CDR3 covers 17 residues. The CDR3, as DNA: TGCGCCAGCACCTTCGGGGACATGGGGTCGAACACCGGGGAGCTGTTTTTT. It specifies CASTFGDMGSNTGELFF.

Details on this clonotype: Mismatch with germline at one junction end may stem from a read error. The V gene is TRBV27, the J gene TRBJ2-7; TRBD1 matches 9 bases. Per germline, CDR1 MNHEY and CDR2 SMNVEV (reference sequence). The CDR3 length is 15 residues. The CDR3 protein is CASAPQGARLYEQYF. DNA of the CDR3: TGTGCCAGCGCACCACAGGGGGCGCGTCTGTACGAGCAATACTTC.

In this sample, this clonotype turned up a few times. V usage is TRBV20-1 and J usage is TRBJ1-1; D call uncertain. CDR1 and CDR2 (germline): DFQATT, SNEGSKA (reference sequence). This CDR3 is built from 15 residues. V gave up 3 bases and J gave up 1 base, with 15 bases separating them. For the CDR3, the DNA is TGCAGTGCTAGCGCCGGGCCTCCCTGGAACACTGAAGCTTTCTTT. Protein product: CSASAGPPWNTEAFF.

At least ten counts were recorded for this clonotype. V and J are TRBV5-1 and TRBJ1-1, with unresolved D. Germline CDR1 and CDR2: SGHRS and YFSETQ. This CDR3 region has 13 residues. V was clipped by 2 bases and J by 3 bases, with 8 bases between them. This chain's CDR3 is CASSFGGYTEAFF. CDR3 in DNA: TGCGCCAGCAGCTTCGGCGGTTACACTGAAGCTTTCTTT. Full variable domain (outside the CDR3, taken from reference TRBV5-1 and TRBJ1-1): KAGVTQTPRYLIKTRGQQVTLSCSPISGHRSVSWYQQTPGQGLQFLFEYFSETQRNKGNFPGRFSGRQFSNSRSEMNVSTLELGDSALYLCASSFGGYTEAFFGQGTRLTVV.

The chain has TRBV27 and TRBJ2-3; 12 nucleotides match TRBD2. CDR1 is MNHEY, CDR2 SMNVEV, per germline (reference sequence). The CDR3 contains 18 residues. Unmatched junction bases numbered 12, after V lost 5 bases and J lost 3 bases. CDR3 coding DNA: TGTGCCAGCAGTCTCTCCGGACTAGCGGGATATGAAACAGATACGCAGTATTTT. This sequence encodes CASSLSGLAGYETDTQYF.

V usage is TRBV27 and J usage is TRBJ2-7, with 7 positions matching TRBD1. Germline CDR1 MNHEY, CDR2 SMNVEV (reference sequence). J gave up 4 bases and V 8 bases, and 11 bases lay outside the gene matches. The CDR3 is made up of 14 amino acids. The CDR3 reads CASGDRDRLYEQYF. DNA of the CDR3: TGTGCCAGCGGGGACCGGGACAGACTATACGAGCAGTACTTC.

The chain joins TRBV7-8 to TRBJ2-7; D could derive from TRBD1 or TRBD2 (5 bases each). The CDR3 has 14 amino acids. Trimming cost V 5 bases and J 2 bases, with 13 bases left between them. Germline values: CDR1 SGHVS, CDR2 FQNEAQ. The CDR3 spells CASSETGTPYEQYV. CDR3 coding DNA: TGTGCCAGCAGCGAAACCGGGACGCCCTACGAGCAGTACGTC.

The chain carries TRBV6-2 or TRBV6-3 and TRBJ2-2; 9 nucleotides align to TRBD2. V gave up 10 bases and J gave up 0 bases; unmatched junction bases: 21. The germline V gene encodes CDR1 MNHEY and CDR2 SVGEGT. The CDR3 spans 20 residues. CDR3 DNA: TGTGCCACCGGGCCTCTGGGCGGGGGGGACTTCCGACCGAACACCGGGGAGCTGTTTTTT. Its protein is CATGPLGGGDFRPNTGELFF.

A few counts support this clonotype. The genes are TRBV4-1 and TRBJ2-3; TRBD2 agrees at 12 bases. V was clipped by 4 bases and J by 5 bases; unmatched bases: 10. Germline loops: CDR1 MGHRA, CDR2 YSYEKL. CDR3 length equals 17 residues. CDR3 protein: CASSLGTSGPLRDTQYF. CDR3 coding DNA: TGCGCCAGCAGCCTCGGGACTAGCGGGCCCTTGAGAGATACGCAGTATTTT.

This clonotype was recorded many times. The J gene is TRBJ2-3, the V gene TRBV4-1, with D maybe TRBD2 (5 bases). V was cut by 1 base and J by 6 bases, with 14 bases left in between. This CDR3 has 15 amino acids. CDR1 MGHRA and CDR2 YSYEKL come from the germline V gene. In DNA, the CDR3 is TGCGCCAGCAGCCAAGGAGTACGAGCGGCGGATACGCAGTATTTT. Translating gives CASSQGVRAADTQYF.

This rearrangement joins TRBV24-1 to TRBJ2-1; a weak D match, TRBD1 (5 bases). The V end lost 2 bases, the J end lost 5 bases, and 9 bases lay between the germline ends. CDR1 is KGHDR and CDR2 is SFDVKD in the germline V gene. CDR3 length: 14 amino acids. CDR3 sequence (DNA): TGTGCCACCAGTGATTGGGGCCTTCACAATGAGCAGTTCTTC. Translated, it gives CATSDWGLHNEQFF.

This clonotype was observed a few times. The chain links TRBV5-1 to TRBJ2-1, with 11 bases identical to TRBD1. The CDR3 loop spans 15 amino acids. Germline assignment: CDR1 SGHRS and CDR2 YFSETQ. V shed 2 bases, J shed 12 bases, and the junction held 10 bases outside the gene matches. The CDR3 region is CASSFRGQGEWGQFF. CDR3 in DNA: TGCGCCAGCAGCTTCAGGGGACAGGGGGAATGGGGGCAGTTCTTC.

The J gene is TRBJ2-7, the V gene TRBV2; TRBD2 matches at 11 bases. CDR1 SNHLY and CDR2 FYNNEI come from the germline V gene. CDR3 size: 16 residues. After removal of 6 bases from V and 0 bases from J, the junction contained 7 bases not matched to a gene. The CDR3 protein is CASSPASGRISYEQYF. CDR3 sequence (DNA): TGTGCCAGCAGCCCCGCTAGCGGGAGGATCTCCTACGAGCAGTACTTC. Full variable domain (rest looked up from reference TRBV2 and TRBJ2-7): EPEVTQTPSHQVTQMGQEVILRCVPISNHLYFYWYRQILGQKVEFLVSFYNNEISEKSEIFDDQFSVERPDGSNFTLKIRSTKLEDSAMYFCASSPASGRISYEQYFGPGTRLTVT.

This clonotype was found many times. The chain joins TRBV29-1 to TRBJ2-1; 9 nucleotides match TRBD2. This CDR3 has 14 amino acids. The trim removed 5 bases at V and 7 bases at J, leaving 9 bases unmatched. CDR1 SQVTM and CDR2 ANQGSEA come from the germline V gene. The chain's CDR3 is CSVPRGSGRNEQFF. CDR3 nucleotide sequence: TGCAGCGTTCCCCGCGGGAGCGGGAGGAATGAGCAGTTCTTC.

CDR3 DNA sequence: TGTGCCAGCAGTCTCATGGTGCAAGAGCTCTACGAGCAGTACTTC. As protein: CASSLMVQELYEQYF. The genes are TRBV28 and TRBJ2-7; D not certain. CDR1 and CDR2 from the germline V gene are MDHEN and SYDVKM. Trimming removed 5 bases at V and 3 bases at J, with 17 bases between. The CDR3 sequence is 15 residues long.

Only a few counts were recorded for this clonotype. CDR3 protein: CASSLALLAPTYNEQFF. CDR3 in DNA: TGTGCCAGCAGTTTAGCTCTCCTAGCACCGACCTACAATGAGCAGTTCTTC. The J gene is TRBJ2-1, the V gene TRBV12-3 or TRBV12-4; possible D gene TRBD2, 5 bases. V gave up 0 bases and J gave up 2 bases, with 14 bases separating them. The CDR3 sequence is 17 residues long.

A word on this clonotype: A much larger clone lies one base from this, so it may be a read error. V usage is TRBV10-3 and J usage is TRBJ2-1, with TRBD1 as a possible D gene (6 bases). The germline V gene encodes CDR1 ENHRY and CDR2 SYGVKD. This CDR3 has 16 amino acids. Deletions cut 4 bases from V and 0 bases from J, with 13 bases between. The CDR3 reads CAISGWDISSYNEQFF. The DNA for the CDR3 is TGTGCCATCAGTGGATGGGACATCAGCTCCTACAATGAGCAGTTCTTC.

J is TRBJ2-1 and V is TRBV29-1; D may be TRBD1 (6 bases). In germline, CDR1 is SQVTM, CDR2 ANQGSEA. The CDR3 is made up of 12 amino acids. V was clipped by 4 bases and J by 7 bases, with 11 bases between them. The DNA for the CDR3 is TGCAGCGTTGTCGGCCAGGGGAATGAGCAGTTCTTC. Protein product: CSVVGQGNEQFF.

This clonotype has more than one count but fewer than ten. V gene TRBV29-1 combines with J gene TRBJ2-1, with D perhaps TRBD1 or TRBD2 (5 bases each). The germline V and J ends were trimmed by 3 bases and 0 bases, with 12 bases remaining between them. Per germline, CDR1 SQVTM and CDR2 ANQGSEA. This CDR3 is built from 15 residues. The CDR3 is CSVDEGPSSYNEQFF. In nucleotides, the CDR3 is TGCAGCGTTGACGAGGGACCGAGCTCCTACAATGAGCAGTTCTTC.